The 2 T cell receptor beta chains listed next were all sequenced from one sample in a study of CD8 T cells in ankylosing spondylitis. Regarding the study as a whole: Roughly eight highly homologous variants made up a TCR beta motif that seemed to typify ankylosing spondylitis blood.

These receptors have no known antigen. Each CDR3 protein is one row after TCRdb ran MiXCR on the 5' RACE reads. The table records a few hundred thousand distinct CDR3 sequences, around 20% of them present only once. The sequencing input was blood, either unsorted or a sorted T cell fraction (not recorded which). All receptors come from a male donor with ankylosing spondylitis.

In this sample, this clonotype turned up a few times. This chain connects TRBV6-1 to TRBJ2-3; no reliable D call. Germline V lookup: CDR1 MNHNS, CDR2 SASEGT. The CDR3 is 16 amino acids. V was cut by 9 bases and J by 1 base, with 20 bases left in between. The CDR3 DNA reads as TGTGCCAGTCACCGTCCCCTCCCCGCGGGCACAGATACGCAGTATTTT. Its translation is CASHRPLPAGTDTQYF.

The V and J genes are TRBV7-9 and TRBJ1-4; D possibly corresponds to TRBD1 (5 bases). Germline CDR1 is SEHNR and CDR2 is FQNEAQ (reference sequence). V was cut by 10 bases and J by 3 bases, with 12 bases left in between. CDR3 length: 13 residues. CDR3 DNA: TGTGCCAAGTCAAGGGGAGCTAATGAAAAACTGTTTTTT. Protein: CAKSRGANEKLFF.